These 28 T cell receptor beta chains were sequenced from one sample in a study of cytomegalovirus exposure and HLA in healthy donors. Only in-frame clones appear in the TCRdb table, and some are missing; sequencing was by immunoSEQ multiplex PCR. Of around 190,000 clones in the sample, around 80% are singletons; the top ten hold 1% to 1.5%. The material sequenced was PBMCs. The receptors derive from a woman aged 25 to 39 in good health and CMV-seronegative.

This clone was recorded a few times. The chain links TRBV7-3 to TRBJ2-7, with 7 bases identical to TRBD1. Germline trimming cut 5 bases from V and 3 bases from J; bases unmatched to any gene: 4. Germline CDR1 is SGHTA and CDR2 is FQGTGA. The CDR3 is made up of 13 amino acids. The CDR3: CASSPGQSYEQYF. The DNA for the CDR3 is TGTGCCAGCAGCCCGGGACAGAGCTACGAGCAGTACTTC.

This clone was detected a few times. The chain is built from TRBV6-4 and TRBJ1-5; 10 nucleotides line up with TRBD1. With 4 bases clipped from V and 5 bases from J, the junction kept 5 bases outside the gene matches. Germline V gives CDR1 MRHNA, CDR2 SNTAGT. The CDR3 is made up of 15 amino acids. CDR3: CASSAVGTGDQPQHF. The CDR3 DNA follows: TGTGCCAGCAGTGCGGTTGGGACAGGGGATCAGCCCCAGCATTTT.

The chain carries TRBV10-3 and TRBJ2-7; D possibly corresponds to TRBD1 (5 bases). The CDR3 length is 12 residues. With 10 bases removed from V and 7 bases from J, the gap between germline ends came to 17 bases. The germline V gene has CDR1 ENHRY and CDR2 SYGVKD. CDR3 in DNA: TGTGCCACCCGAGACAGCCTCGGGGAGCAGTACTTC. It codes for CATRDSLGEQYF.

V and J are TRBV6-5 and TRBJ1-5; unclear D gene. Trimming cost V 5 bases and J 0 bases, with 11 bases left between them. Per germline, CDR1 MNHEY and CDR2 SVGAGI. The CDR3 runs to 15 residues. CDR3 loop: CASSQNRDSNQPQHF. The CDR3 region has the DNA TGTGCCAGCAGTCAAAACCGGGATAGCAATCAGCCCCAGCATTTT.

The chain has TRBV18 and TRBJ2-1; the match to TRBD1 covers 7 bases. Germline values: CDR1 KGHSH, CDR2 LQKENI. The CDR3 contains 16 residues. The J segment lost 0 bases and the V segment lost 5 bases, leaving 7 bases of the junction unmatched. The CDR3 DNA reads as TGTGCCAGCTCAACAAGACAGGGCGGCTCCTACAATGAGCAGTTCTTC. Amino acids: CASSTRQGGSYNEQFF.

The gene calls are TRBV14 and TRBJ2-2; 10 bases fit TRBD1. V shed 0 bases and J 5 bases; nucleotides not matched to a gene: 6. CDR3 length equals 17 residues. Per germline, CDR1 SGHDN and CDR2 FVKESK. DNA of the CDR3: TGTGCCAGCAGCCAAGACCCGTGGACAGGGGGAACCGGGGAGCTGTTTTTT. Translated, it gives CASSQDPWTGGTGELFF.

This clone was seen a handful of times. CDR3 sequence (DNA): TGTGCCAGCTCGGGACAGAACACTGAAGCTTTCTTT. Translated: CASSGQNTEAFF. This chain links TRBV18 with TRBJ1-1; a weak D match, TRBD1 (6 bases). V was pared by 6 bases and J by 1 base, with 6 bases between. The CDR3 loop spans 12 amino acids. The V gene's germline CDR1 is KGHSH and CDR2 LQKENI.

The chain is built from TRBV19 and TRBJ2-7; 11 positions agree with TRBD1. With 10 bases clipped from V and 5 bases from J, the junction kept 7 bases outside the gene matches. The germline CDR1 and CDR2 sequences are LNHDA and SQIVND (reference sequence). CDR3 length: 13 residues. CDR3 protein: CATSDRGLHEQYF. The DNA of the CDR3 is TGTGCCACCTCGGACAGGGGGCTTCACGAGCAGTACTTC.

This chain joins TRBV18 and TRBJ1-2; D is ambiguous. V lost 2 bases to trimming and J lost 8 bases, with 9 bases between them. The CDR3 has 12 residues. Germline V gene data show CDR1 as KGHSH and CDR2 as LQKENI. The CDR3 sequence: CASSPVKEGYTF. The DNA of the CDR3 is TGTGCCAGCTCACCAGTGAAGGAGGGCTACACCTTC.

This clone was counted a few times. This chain joins TRBV5-1 and TRBJ2-5, with D possibly being TRBD1 (5 bases). Germline V gene data show CDR1 as SGHRS and CDR2 as YFSETQ. The CDR3 runs 15 residues. V lost 0 bases to trimming and J lost 5 bases, with 14 bases between them. The CDR3 bases are TGCGCCAGCAGCTTGGACGGCAGGGCCCTGGAGACCCAGTACTTC. This gives the protein CASSLDGRALETQYF.

V is TRBV5-4 and J is TRBJ2-1; D is possibly TRBD2 (5 bases). The CDR3 loop spans 15 amino acids. Looked up from germline, CDR1 is SGHNT and CDR2 is YYREEE (reference sequence). V was shortened by 5 bases and J by 4 bases, with 16 bases between the two germline ends. CDR3 bases: TGTGCCAGCAGTTCCGGAGCGGTCAATTACAATGAGCAGTTCTTC. This sequence encodes CASSSGAVNYNEQFF.

The chain carries TRBV10-2 and TRBJ2-1; 11 nucleotides match TRBD2. Germline-derived CDR1 and CDR2 are WSHSY and SAAADI. This CDR3 spans 14 amino acids. Germline trimming cut 4 bases from V and 6 bases from J; bases unmatched to any gene: 2. Here the CDR3 reads CASSVLAGGNEQFF. The CDR3 DNA follows: TGCGCCAGCAGTGTGCTAGCGGGGGGCAATGAGCAGTTCTTC.

This clone came up a few times. The chain joins TRBV7-2 to TRBJ2-7, with a tentative D call TRBD2 (7 bases). Trimming removed 8 bases at V and 5 bases at J, with 22 bases between. This CDR3 contains 15 residues. CDR1 and CDR2 (germline): SGHTA, FQGNSA. Written as DNA, the CDR3 is TGTGCCAGCGGGGGAGGGGGAGGGTTTAAGAACGAGCAGTACTTC. Residues: CASGGGGGFKNEQYF.

This clone was detected only once. The V call is TRBV18, the J call TRBJ2-7, with D maybe TRBD1 (8 bases). Germline CDR1 reads KGHSH; CDR2 reads LQKENI. Trimming removed 6 bases at V and 3 bases at J, with 18 bases between. The CDR3 contains 15 residues. CDR3 nucleotide sequence: TGTGCCAGCTCCCGGGGGGCAGGGGGCATCTACGAGCAGTACTTC. It translates to CASSRGAGGIYEQYF.

This chain joins TRBV5-1 and TRBJ2-7, with D perhaps TRBD2 (5 bases). The CDR3 consists of 14 residues. V lost 2 bases, J lost 6 bases, and 15 bases lay in between. Germline loops: CDR1 SGHRS, CDR2 YFSETQ. CDR3: CASSFDRDVGEQYF. CDR3 sequence (DNA): TGCGCCAGCAGCTTCGATCGGGATGTGGGCGAGCAGTACTTC.

V is TRBV7-9 and J is TRBJ1-4, with D unclear. The V gene lost 6 bases and the J gene lost 8 bases, with 13 bases spanning the gap. In germline, CDR1 is SEHNR, CDR2 FQNEAQ (reference sequence). The CDR3 is 13 amino acids. CDR3 sequence: CASSPGPGEKLFF. The CDR3 nucleotides are TGTGCCAGCAGTCCCGGACCGGGGGAAAAACTGTTTTTT. The entire variable domain, with the rest obtained from reference TRBV7-9 and TRBJ1-4, is as follows: DTGVSQNPRHKITKRGQNVTFRCDPISEHNRLYWYRQTLGQGPEFLTYFQNEAQLEKSRLLSDRFSAERPKGSFSTLEIQRTEQGDSAMYLCASSPGPGEKLFFGSGTQLSVL.

The chain combines TRBV7-9 with TRBJ2-7; a weak D match, TRBD1 (5 bases). The V gene's germline CDR1 is SEHNR and CDR2 FQNEAQ (reference sequence). V was clipped by 2 bases and J by 6 bases, with 5 bases between them. The CDR3 runs to 11 residues. CDR3 sequence reads: CASSLRGEQYF. The DNA of the CDR3 is TGTGCCAGCAGCTTAAGGGGCGAGCAGTACTTC.

CDR3 protein: CASSESRTGFNQPQHF. The CDR3 coding sequence is TGTGCCAGCAGTGAAAGCCGGACAGGGTTTAACCAGCCCCAGCATTTT. The chain couples TRBV2 to TRBJ1-5, with 8 nucleotides matching TRBD1. Germline lookup yields CDR1 SNHLY and CDR2 FYNNEI. With 2 bases clipped from V and 7 bases from J, the junction kept 10 bases outside the gene matches. The CDR3 loop spans 16 amino acids.

The CDR3 is CASSLRLAVTSYNEQFF. The CDR3 DNA reads TGCGCCAGCAGCTTGAGACTAGCCGTGACCTCCTACAATGAGCAGTTCTTC. The gene calls are TRBV5-1 and TRBJ2-1; 7 bases map to TRBD2. With V trimmed by 1 base and J by 0 bases, 7 bases remained unmatched. Germline assignment: CDR1 SGHRS and CDR2 YFSETQ. This CDR3 has 17 residues. The full variable domain, rest sourced from reference TRBV5-1 and TRBJ2-1, is KAGVTQTPRYLIKTRGQQVTLSCSPISGHRSVSWYQQTPGQGLQFLFEYFSETQRNKGNFPGRFSGRQFSNSRSEMNVSTLELGDSALYLCASSLRLAVTSYNEQFFGPGTRLTVL.

V and J are TRBV7-3 and TRBJ2-1; D unclear. This CDR3 contains 14 residues. Germline CDR1 reads SGHTA; CDR2 reads FQGTGA. V dropped 5 bases and J dropped 5 bases, with 13 bases sitting between them. CDR3 sequence (DNA): TGTGCCAGCAGCCTCTCGAGTACCAACAATGAGCAGTTCTTC. It translates to CASSLSSTNNEQFF.

This chain connects TRBV7-2 to TRBJ1-4; no clear D gene. Germline CDR1 SGHTA, CDR2 FQGNSA. Trimming removed 4 bases at V and 5 bases at J, with 14 bases between. The CDR3 has 15 residues. In DNA form, the CDR3 reads TGTGCCAGCAGCTCCCTAGCGGGGATGAATGAAAAACTGTTTTTT. This sequence encodes CASSSLAGMNEKLFF. Together with reference TRBV7-2 and TRBJ1-4, the CDR3 gives the full variable domain: GAGVSQSPSNKVTEKGKDVELRCDPISGHTALYWYRQSLGQGLEFLIYFQGNSAPDKSGLPSDRFSAERTGGSVSTLTIQRTQQEDSAVYLCASSSLAGMNEKLFFGSGTQLSVL.

This chain joins TRBV28 and TRBJ1-6; unclear D gene. This CDR3 is 13 amino acids long. Trimming took 8 bases from V and 4 from J, leaving 9 bases between them. Germline V gene lookup returns CDR1 MDHEN and CDR2 SYDVKM. The CDR3 region is CASSEGYNSPLHF. CDR3 nucleotide sequence: TGTGCCAGCTCTGAGGGATATAATTCACCCCTCCACTTT. The complete variable domain, with remaining parts taken from reference TRBV28 and TRBJ1-6, reads DVKVTQSSRYLVKRTGEKVFLECVQDMDHENMFWYRQDPGLGLRLIYFSYDVKMKEKGDIPEGYSVSREKKERFSLILESASTNQTSMYLCASSEGYNSPLHFGNGTRLTVT.

The chain is built from TRBV19 and TRBJ1-1; D gene unclear. Trimming left V 1 base short and J 1 base short, with 7 bases between. Germline CDR1 LNHDA, CDR2 SQIVND (reference sequence). There are 14 residues in the CDR3. CDR3 sequence: CASSIVPGNTEAFF. As DNA, the CDR3 is TGTGCCAGTAGTATAGTTCCCGGGAACACTGAAGCTTTCTTT.

This rearrangement joins TRBV4-1 to TRBJ1-1; TRBD1 matches 8 bases. Germline V CDR1 and CDR2: MGHRA, YSYEKL. The CDR3 runs 15 residues. V was clipped by 5 bases and J by 2 bases; unmatched bases: 7. The CDR3 sequence is CASSTRGQVNTEAFF. The CDR3 nucleotides read TGCGCCAGCAGCACCAGGGGACAGGTCAACACTGAAGCTTTCTTT.

This rearrangement joins TRBV6-5 to TRBJ1-2; 8 bases match TRBD1. The CDR3 totals 15 residues. CDR1 and CDR2 (germline): MNHEY, SVGAGI. J lost 4 bases, V lost 4 bases, and 8 bases had no gene match. The CDR3 loop is CASSSDRARGYGYTF. Here the CDR3 DNA reads TGTGCCAGCAGTTCGGACAGGGCCAGGGGCTATGGCTACACCTTC.

J is TRBJ2-2 and V is TRBV5-4, with TRBD2 as a possible D gene (6 bases). Germline CDR1 and CDR2: SGHNT and YYREEE (reference sequence). Trimming shortened V by 4 bases and J by 3 bases, and 19 bases separated the two germline ends. This CDR3 comprises 17 residues. This CDR3 is CASSPGGSGGYTGELFF. CDR3 sequence (DNA): TGTGCCAGCAGCCCCGGCGGTAGCGGAGGATACACCGGGGAGCTGTTTTTT. Supplemented by reference TRBV5-4 and TRBJ2-2, the full variable domain reads ETGVTQSPTHLIKTRGQQVTLRCSSQSGHNTVSWYQQALGQGPQFIFQYYREEENGRGNFPPRFSGLQFPNYSSELNVNALELDDSALYLCASSPGGSGGYTGELFFGEGSRLTVL.

This rearrangement joins TRBV9 to TRBJ1-3, with a possible D match to TRBD1 (5 bases). Germline CDR1 SGDLS, CDR2 YYNGEE. The V and J ends lost 0 bases and 3 bases respectively, with 10 bases between them. This CDR3 spans 15 amino acids. As DNA, the CDR3 is TGTGCCAGCAGCGTAGGGCGGGGGTTTGGAAACACCATATATTTT. Encoded protein: CASSVGRGFGNTIYF. The variable domain in full, with the rest retrieved from reference TRBV9 and TRBJ1-3, is DSGVTQTPKHLITATGQRVTLRCSPRSGDLSVYWYQQSLDQGLQFLIQYYNGEERAKGNILERFSAQQFPDLHSELNLSSLELGDSALYFCASSVGRGFGNTIYFGEGSWLTVV.

The CDR3 loop is CASSLQGRGTGELFF. The CDR3 DNA is TGTGCCAGCAGCTTACAGGGTAGGGGCACCGGGGAGCTGTTTTTT. The chain couples TRBV7-6 to TRBJ2-2; possible D gene TRBD1, 5 bases. The CDR3 covers 15 residues. The V gene's germline CDR1 is SGHVS and CDR2 FNYEAQ. V lost 2 bases and J lost 4, with 11 bases in between.